The 27 T cell receptor beta chains listed next were all sequenced from one sample in a study of T cell responses to AZD1222 COVID-19 vaccine. Profiling relied on immunoSEQ multiplex PCR, and the TCRdb table lists in-frame clones only, not all of them. This table holds around 150,000 clones, 75% to 95% found once. Specimen: peripheral blood, collected 28 days after the second AZD1222 dose. The receptors come from an adult who received the AZD1222 COVID-19 vaccine.

The chain joins TRBV27 to TRBJ1-4; 10 bases are a match to TRBD1. The germline CDR1 and CDR2 sequences are MNHEY and SMNVEV (reference sequence). J gave up 0 bases and V 2 bases, and 6 bases lay outside the gene matches. The CDR3 totals 18 residues. The chain's CDR3 is CASSLRRDRGTTNEKLFF. CDR3 sequence (DNA): TGTGCCAGCAGTTTAAGGCGGGACAGGGGAACAACTAATGAAAAACTGTTTTTT. The full variable domain, completed using reference TRBV27 and TRBJ1-4, is EAQVTQNPRYLITVTGKKLTVTCSQNMNHEYMSWYRQDPGLGLRQIYYSMNVEVTDKGDVPEGYKVSRKEKRNFPLILESPSPNQTSLYFCASSLRRDRGTTNEKLFFGSGTQLSVL.

The J gene is TRBJ1-5, the V gene TRBV19; weak D call: TRBD1 (5 bases). This CDR3 is 15 amino acids long. The V gene lost 4 bases and the J gene lost 7 bases, with 17 bases spanning the gap. Germline values: CDR1 LNHDA, CDR2 SQIVND (reference sequence). Here the CDR3 DNA reads TGTGCCAGTAGTACCGAAGGGGCGTACAGCCAGCCCCAGCATTTT. This translates into CASSTEGAYSQPQHF.

V is TRBV7-9 and J is TRBJ1-6; no firm D call. CDR3 length: 12 residues. Germline CDR1 SEHNR, CDR2 FQNEAQ (reference sequence). The CDR3 DNA reads TGTGTGGTGGAATCCTATAATTCACCCCTCCACTTT. It encodes CVVESYNSPLHF. Variable domain in full (rest from reference TRBV7-9 and TRBJ1-6): DTGVSQNPRHKITKRGQNVTFRCDPISEHNRLYWYRQTLGQGPEFLTYFQNEAQLEKSRLLSDRFSAERPKGSFSTLEIQRTEQGDSAMYLCVVESYNSPLHFGNGTRLTVT.

V usage is TRBV2 and J usage is TRBJ1-2; D is ambiguous. This CDR3 is 12 amino acids long. Germline V gene lookup returns CDR1 SNHLY and CDR2 FYNNEI. V lost 7 bases and J lost 9, with 15 bases in between. The DNA for the CDR3 is TGTGCCAGCAACTTAAAGGGTAGCAGCTACACCTTC. It is translated as CASNLKGSSYTF.

The chain recombines TRBV19 with TRBJ1-1; D not certain. Trimming removed 2 bases from V and 1 base from J, with 11 bases in between. The CDR3 runs 15 residues. From germline, CDR1 is LNHDA and CDR2 SQIVND (reference sequence). The CDR3 reads CASSITSGKNTEAFF. In DNA, the CDR3 is TGTGCCAGTAGTATAACCTCAGGTAAGAACACTGAAGCTTTCTTT.

The sample holds one count of this clone. V and J are TRBV19 and TRBJ1-2, with 8 positions matching TRBD1. Trimming cost V 4 bases and J 4 bases; bases outside gene matches: 8. Germline lookup yields CDR1 LNHDA and CDR2 SQIVND (reference sequence). The CDR3 is 15 amino acids. The CDR3 bases are TGTGCCAGTAGTAACAGGGGGGGCGCAGCCTATGGCTACACCTTC. Amino acid sequence: CASSNRGGAAYGYTF.

This rearrangement joins TRBV2 to TRBJ2-7; 11 bases match TRBD2. CDR1 and CDR2 from the germline V gene are SNHLY and FYNNEI. The CDR3 consists of 16 residues. With V trimmed by 6 bases and J by 7 bases, 14 bases remained unmatched. CDR3 nucleotide sequence: TGTGCCAGCAGGGTACTAGCGGGGGTTTTCTACAAAGAGCAGTACTTC. Amino acid sequence: CASRVLAGVFYKEQYF.

V and J are TRBV5-1 and TRBJ1-5; D gene uncertain. The CDR3 has 13 amino acids. The germline V gene has CDR1 SGHRS and CDR2 YFSETQ. Trimming removed 4 bases at V and 2 bases at J, with 7 bases between. The CDR3 sequence is CASSRAGNQPQHF. CDR3 in DNA: TGCGCCAGCAGCAGGGCAGGCAATCAGCCCCAGCATTTT.

J is TRBJ2-7 and V is TRBV12-5; D might be TRBD2 (6 bases). This CDR3 spans 13 amino acids. CDR1 is LGHNT, CDR2 FRNRAP, per germline. Trimming removed 5 bases at V and 4 bases at J, with 12 bases between. CDR3: CASGAGSLYEQYF. CDR3 nucleotides: TGTGCTAGTGGTGCCGGGAGCCTTTACGAGCAGTACTTC.

The rearrangement links TRBV10-3 to TRBJ2-1; 7 bases fit TRBD1. From germline, CDR1 is ENHRY and CDR2 SYGVKD. V shed 2 bases and J 6 bases; nucleotides not matched to a gene: 10. The CDR3 totals 16 residues. The CDR3 region is CAISEEGTGVLNEQFF. For the CDR3, the DNA is TGTGCCATCAGTGAGGAGGGAACAGGGGTTCTCAATGAGCAGTTCTTC.

This sequence joins TRBV15 and TRBJ1-5, with a possible D match to TRBD1 (5 bases). CDR3 length equals 14 residues. CDR1 LNHNV and CDR2 YYDKDF come from the germline V gene (reference sequence). Trimming stripped 4 bases from V and 5 bases from J, with 12 bases between. The CDR3 sequence is CATSKSGGDQPQHF. The CDR3 coding sequence is TGTGCCACCAGCAAATCCGGGGGTGATCAGCCCCAGCATTTT. Full variable domain (outside the CDR3, taken from reference TRBV15 and TRBJ1-5): DAMVIQNPRYQVTQFGKPVTLSCSQTLNHNVMYWYQQKSSQAPKLLFHYYDKDFNNEADTPDNFQSRRPNTSFCFLDIRSPGLGDTAMYLCATSKSGGDQPQHFGDGTRLSIL.

Written as DNA, the CDR3 is TGCAGTGCTAGGGGGGGACATGGCTACACCTTC. Amino acids: CSARGGHGYTF. The rearrangement uses TRBV20-1 and TRBJ1-2; TRBD1 is a possible D gene (5 bases). In germline, CDR1 is DFQATT, CDR2 SNEGSKA (reference sequence). The V end lost 3 bases, the J end lost 6 bases, and 8 bases lay between the germline ends. The CDR3 extends over 11 amino acids.

The J gene is TRBJ1-1, the V gene TRBV6-5; 7 positions match TRBD1. CDR1 is MNHEY and CDR2 is SVGAGI in the germline V gene. V trimming: 8 bases; J trimming: 1 base; junction bases outside the gene matches: 7. This CDR3 is built from 14 residues. The CDR3 bases are TGTGCCAGCGAGGGGACAGACCGGAACACTGAAGCTTTCTTT. It yields the protein CASEGTDRNTEAFF.

The J gene is TRBJ1-3, the V gene TRBV6-1, with D perhaps TRBD1 (5 bases). The CDR3 sequence is 17 residues long. Trimming removed 2 bases at V and 2 bases at J, with 16 bases between. CDR1 and CDR2 from the germline V gene are MNHNS and SASEGT. The CDR3 nucleotides read TGTGCCAGCAGTGAACTAAACCCCGGCAGGGCTGGAAACACCATATATTTT. It encodes CASSELNPGRAGNTIYF.

V and J are TRBV7-2 and TRBJ2-1; D uncertain. Per the germline V gene, CDR1 is SGHTA and CDR2 is FQGNSA. The CDR3 covers 14 residues. V lost 1 base to trimming and J lost 6 bases, with 10 bases between them. The CDR3 bases are TGTGCCAGCAGCTTAGGTTGGGGAAGCAATGAGCAGTTCTTC. The encoded protein is CASSLGWGSNEQFF.

The chain couples TRBV27 to TRBJ1-2; tentatively, D is TRBD1 (6 bases). Deletions cut 5 bases from V and 4 bases from J, with 20 bases between. The CDR3 runs to 16 residues. Germline-derived CDR1 and CDR2 are MNHEY and SMNVEV (reference sequence). CDR3 region: CASSPLSAQGSYGYTF. The CDR3 DNA reads as TGTGCCAGCAGTCCACTATCCGCACAGGGATCCTATGGCTACACCTTC.

The chain couples TRBV7-8 to TRBJ1-3; 8 bases are shared with TRBD1. Germline V CDR1 and CDR2: SGHVS, FQNEAQ. This CDR3 contains 15 residues. The junction had 3 bases not matched to a gene; V was cut back by 5 bases and J by 0 bases. CDR3 region: CASSTTGGSGNTIYF. The CDR3 region has the DNA TGTGCCAGCAGCACCACAGGGGGCTCTGGAAACACCATATATTTT.

The gene calls are TRBV29-1 and TRBJ2-7, with 10 positions matching TRBD2. CDR3 length: 14 amino acids. V lost 4 bases to trimming and J lost 2 bases; unmatched junction nucleotides: 5. Looked up from germline, CDR1 is SQVTM and CDR2 is ANQGSEA. CDR3 residues: CSVGSAGGPYEQYF. CDR3 nucleotide sequence: TGCAGCGTTGGGTCAGCGGGAGGGCCCTACGAGCAGTACTTC.

This chain joins TRBV3-1 (or the pseudogene TRBV3-2) and TRBJ2-1; maybe TRBD2 (5 bases). The V gene lost 4 bases and the J gene lost 5 bases, with 15 bases spanning the gap. From germline, CDR1 is LGHDT and CDR2 YNNKEL (reference sequence). The CDR3 covers 15 residues. The CDR3 sequence is CASSPRALGNNEQFF. The CDR3 DNA reads TGTGCCAGCAGCCCGCGGGCCCTAGGGAACAATGAGCAGTTCTTC.

This rearrangement joins TRBV7-2 to TRBJ2-2; D is perhaps TRBD1 (5 bases). V lost 1 base to trimming and J lost 5 bases, with 23 bases between them. In germline, CDR1 is SGHTA, CDR2 FQGNSA. The CDR3 totals 19 residues. CDR3 DNA: TGTGCCAGCAGCTTAGGTGTGAGACGGACATCAAGAGGTACCGGGGAGCTGTTTTTT. This translates into CASSLGVRRTSRGTGELFF.

The chain links TRBV7-6 to TRBJ2-1; 14 nucleotides line up with TRBD2. CDR1 is SGHVS and CDR2 is FNYEAQ in the germline V gene. V was pared by 3 bases and J by 5 bases, with 3 bases of the junction left unmatched. The CDR3 length is 16 residues. CDR3 sequence (DNA): TGTGCCAGCAGCTTCGGACTAGCGGGAGGTAACAATGAGCAGTTCTTC. This encodes CASSFGLAGGNNEQFF.

The V and J genes are TRBV10-1 and TRBJ1-2; weak D call: TRBD1 (6 bases). V lost 8 bases to trimming and J lost 4 bases, with 14 bases between them. Per germline, CDR1 WNHNN and CDR2 SYGVQD (reference sequence). The CDR3 has 13 residues. The CDR3 DNA is TGCGCCAGCTCCCCAGGGGCCCCCTATGGCTACACCTTC. It translates to CASSPGAPYGYTF.

The chain is built from TRBV19 and TRBJ1-2; D perhaps matches TRBD1 (5 bases). Deletions cut 10 bases from V and 0 bases from J, with 12 bases between. This CDR3 comprises 13 residues. Germline CDR1 LNHDA, CDR2 SQIVND (reference sequence). CDR3 sequence: CATAGPTNYGYTF. CDR3 bases: TGTGCCACCGCGGGACCCACTAACTATGGCTACACCTTC.

The chain uses TRBV6-4 and TRBJ2-2; D is ambiguous. V lost 7 bases, J lost 1 base, and 10 bases lay in between. Germline-derived CDR1 and CDR2 are MRHNA and SNTAGT. This CDR3 is 14 amino acids long. The CDR3 spells CASTIDLNTGELFF. In DNA form, the CDR3 reads TGTGCCAGCACTATAGACCTGAACACCGGGGAGCTGTTTTTT.

The V gene is TRBV7-9, the J gene TRBJ2-3; 8 nucleotides agree with TRBD1. This CDR3 contains 15 residues. With V trimmed by 2 bases and J by 4 bases, 5 bases remained unmatched. Germline V lookup: CDR1 SEHNR, CDR2 FQNEAQ (reference sequence). The CDR3 loop reads CASSLTGRGPDTQYF. Written as DNA, the CDR3 is TGTGCCAGCAGCTTAACGGGCAGGGGGCCAGATACGCAGTATTTT.

J is TRBJ2-3 and V is TRBV27; TRBD1 or TRBD2 may be the D gene (6 bases each). The CDR3 runs to 12 residues. V lost 6 bases to trimming and J lost 9 bases, with 13 bases between them. Germline CDR1 is MNHEY and CDR2 is SMNVEV (reference sequence). The CDR3 loop is CASRGGPGTQYF. CDR3 in DNA: TGTGCCAGCAGGGGGGGCCCCGGGACGCAGTATTTT.

The V and J genes are TRBV7-2 and TRBJ1-2; TRBD1 might be the D (5 bases). This CDR3 has 14 residues. V lost 3 bases and J lost 4, with 12 bases in between. Per the germline V gene, CDR1 is SGHTA and CDR2 is FQGNSA. The chain's CDR3 is CASSFRDPLYGYTF. Written as DNA, the CDR3 is TGTGCCAGCAGCTTCCGGGACCCGCTCTATGGCTACACCTTC.